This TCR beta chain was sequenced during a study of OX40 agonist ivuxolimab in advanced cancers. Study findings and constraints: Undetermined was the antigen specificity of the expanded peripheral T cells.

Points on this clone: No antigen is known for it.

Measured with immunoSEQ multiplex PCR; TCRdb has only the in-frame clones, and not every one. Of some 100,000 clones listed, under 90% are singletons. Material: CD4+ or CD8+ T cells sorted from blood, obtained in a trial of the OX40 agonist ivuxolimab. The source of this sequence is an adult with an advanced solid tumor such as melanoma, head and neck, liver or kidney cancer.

The CDR3 loop is CATEPGLKGTQYF. Here the CDR3 DNA reads TGTGCCACCGAGCCCGGGTTGAAGGGGACCCAGTACTTC. The chain carries TRBV2 and TRBJ2-5; D unresolved. CDR3 length: 13 amino acids. CDR1 and CDR2 (germline): SNHLY, FYNNEI. V was cut by 10 bases and J by 7 bases, with 19 bases left in between.